Listed below are T cell receptor beta chains from one sample, sequenced in a study of blood T cell repertoires in COVID-19. Sequencing was performed with immunoSEQ multiplex PCR; in TCRdb, only in-frame clones are kept and a portion is missing. The repertoire holds under 250,000 clones, with approximately 80% as singletons. The sample was peripheral blood. These receptors were collected from a woman in her seventies with acute or convalescent COVID-19. The CDR3 runs from the conserved cysteine through the conserved F or W. D genes are given only for firm matches. Rows may omit the clone size; those that give it use once, few, many or a size class.

V	J	D	size	DNA	CDR3
TRBV19	TRBJ2-2	TRBD2	-	TGTGCCAGTTGTCCGGGACTAGCGGGCCCTTCGAACACCGGGGAGCTGTTTTTT	CASCPGLAGPSNTGELFF
TRBV15	TRBJ1-2	TRBD1	-	TGTGCCACCAGCAGGGTTACAAGACAGGGGCATGGCTACACCTTC	CATSRVTRQGHGYTF
TRBV4-1	TRBJ1-4	TRBD1	-	TGCGCCAGCAGCCTTACCGGGACAGGGCGGAATGAAAAACTGTTTTTT	CASSLTGTGRNEKLFF
TRBV6-4	TRBJ2-1	TRBD1	once	TGTGCCAGCAGTTTTGGGACAGGGAGGGGCAATGAGCAGTTCTTC	CASSFGTGRGNEQFF
TRBV6-2/TRBV6-3	TRBJ2-5	TRBD2	-	TGTGCCAGCAGTTACTCCCGCGGGGGGATCCAAGAGACCCAGTACTTC	CASSYSRGGIQETQYF
TRBV7-2	TRBJ1-1	-	once	TGTGCCAGCAGCTTGTCGAGCGACACTGAAGCTTTCTTT	CASSLSSDTEAFF
TRBV27	TRBJ2-7	-	-	TGTGCCAGCAGTTTCGGGGGAAGGAATACCTACGAGCAGTACTTC	CASSFGGRNTYEQYF
TRBV7-2	TRBJ1-2	TRBD1	-	TGTGCCAGCAGCTCCCTGACAGGGAACTATGGCTACACCTTC	CASSSLTGNYGYTF
TRBV5-1	TRBJ2-1	TRBD1	-	TGCGCCAGCAGCCCGGGACAGGGATCCTACAATGAGCAGTTCTTC	CASSPGQGSYNEQFF
TRBV6-6	TRBJ2-7	-	-	TGTGCCAGCAGTAAAGGGGACTCAACCTACGAGCAGTACTTC	CASSKGDSTYEQYF
TRBV6-5	TRBJ1-6	TRBD1	-	TGTGCCAGCAGGCTCCGGACAGGGAGTAATTCACCCCTCCACTTT	CASRLRTGSNSPLHF
TRBV5-4	TRBJ2-7	TRBD2	-	TGTGCCAACAACTCGTCTAGCGGGGGGACCCTCTTCTACGAGCAGTACTTC	CANNSSSGGTLFYEQYF
TRBV5-1	TRBJ2-3	TRBD2	-	TGCGCCAGCAGCTTGGGAACTATTAGCGGGGGGGGCACAGATACGCAGTATTTT	CASSLGTISGGGTDTQYF
TRBV24-1	TRBJ2-7	-	once	TGTGCCACCAGTGATGTGGGAGCCCCCTACGAGCAGTACTTC	CATSDVGAPYEQYF
TRBV6-2/TRBV6-3	TRBJ2-5	-	-	TGTGCCAGCAGTTACTCGATAGAGGAGACCCAGTACTTC	CASSYSIEETQYF
TRBV6-1	TRBJ2-3	TRBD2	-	TGTGCCAGCAGTGCGGGACTAGCGGGGGCCCACCCGGCCTTATATACGCAGTATTTT	CASSAGLAGAHPALYTQYF
TRBV4-3	TRBJ2-2	TRBD2	-	TGCGCCAGCAGCCAAGAAACTAGCGGGGGGCGGGGCACCGGGGAGCTGTTTTTT	CASSQETSGGRGTGELFF
TRBV2	TRBJ1-1	-	-	TGTGCCAGCACAGTAGGCGGTACAGGAGTTACTGAAGCTTTCTTT	CASTVGGTGVTEAFF
TRBV3-1/TRBV3-2	TRBJ2-7	TRBD1	-	TGTGCCAGCAGCCAAGACAGGGGGCTTACCTACGAGCAGTACTTC	CASSQDRGLTYEQYF
TRBV6-2/TRBV6-3	TRBJ2-3	-	few	TGTGCCAGCAGTTACTCGGGCTCCCAGTGGTCGCAGTATTTT	CASSYSGSQWSQYF
TRBV10-3	TRBJ1-2	TRBD1	-	TGTGCCACCACAATTCCGGGACAGGGGTTCTATGGCTACACCTTC	CATTIPGQGFYGYTF
TRBV6-6	TRBJ1-1	TRBD1	-	TGTGCCAGCAGTTACCCCCAGGGGGCCCCGAACACTGAAGCTTTCTTT	CASSYPQGAPNTEAFF
TRBV15	TRBJ1-1	-	-	TGTGCCACCAGCCCGGGTGGATACACTGAAGCTTTCTTT	CATSPGGYTEAFF
TRBV30	TRBJ1-3	-	-	TGTGCCTGGAGTGTAAGGCAGGCCAACTCTGGAAACACCATATATTTT	CAWSVRQANSGNTIYF
TRBV19	TRBJ1-5	TRBD1	-	TGTGCCAGTAGTTCCGCCGGGACAGGGGGCAATCAGCCCCAGCATTTT	CASSSAGTGGNQPQHF
TRBV29-1	TRBJ1-2	-	-	TGCAGCGCCGGAGGGACGTTGACAAACTATGGCTACACCTTC	CSAGGTLTNYGYTF
TRBV19	TRBJ1-1	-	-	TGTGCCAGTAGTATGGGGAGGGCGCGGACTGAAGCTTTCTTT	CASSMGRARTEAFF
TRBV19	TRBJ1-2	TRBD1	-	TGTGCCAGTGAAGACCTCCCCGGGACAGGCACCTATGGCTACACCTTC	CASEDLPGTGTYGYTF
TRBV5-1	TRBJ2-5	-	-	TGCGCCAGCAGCTCCGGGGACCAAGAGACCCAGTACTTC	CASSSGDQETQYF
TRBV3-1/TRBV3-2	TRBJ1-5	-	-	TGTGCCAGCAGCCAAGATCAGGGGCGCAATCAGCCCCAGCATTTT	CASSQDQGRNQPQHF
TRBV7-9	TRBJ1-1	-	-	TGTGCCAGCAGCTCCAACACGGGGGGAGGTGAAGCTTTCTTT	CASSSNTGGGEAFF
TRBV4-1	TRBJ1-6	-	-	TGCGCCAGCAGCCAAGATCCAGGGATTAATTCACCCCTCCACTTT	CASSQDPGINSPLHF
TRBV7-2	TRBJ1-2	-	-	TGTGCCAGCAGCCCCCGGGAGACAAACTATGGCTACACCTTC	CASSPRETNYGYTF
TRBV19	TRBJ1-5	-	-	TGTGCCAGTAGTATAGGACAGAATAGCAATCAGCCCCAGCATTTT	CASSIGQNSNQPQHF
TRBV28	TRBJ1-4	TRBD1	-	TGTGCCAGCAGCCTATCCGGGACAGGGAATGAAAAACTGTTTTTT	CASSLSGTGNEKLFF
TRBV20-1	TRBJ2-1	-	few	TGCAGTGCTAGAGATACTTATGAGCAGTTCTTC	CSARDTYEQFF
TRBV30	TRBJ1-1	-	-	TGTGCCTGGAGTTCGGGTAGGTGGGAAGCTTTCTTT	CAWSSGRWEAFF
TRBV25-1	TRBJ1-2	-	-	TGTGCCAGCAGTCCCAGTGGCTACACCTTC	CASSPSGYTF
TRBV10-1	TRBJ2-1	-	-	TGCGCCAGCAGTAGTACGGGTGGCTCCTACAATGAGCAGTTCTTC	CASSSTGGSYNEQFF
TRBV21-1	TRBJ2-7	-	medium-sized	TGTGCCAGCAGCAGACCGGGGAGGGGCCCCCGTTTTCTCTACGAGCAGTACTTC	CASSRPGRGPRFLYEQYF
TRBV10-3	TRBJ1-6	TRBD1	-	TGTGCCATCAGTGAAGCAGGGGGTACGAACGATAATTCACCCCTCCACTTT	CAISEAGGTNDNSPLHF
TRBV5-5	TRBJ1-5	-	-	TGTGCCAGCAGCTTGGGGTTACAGGGATGGAGCAATCAGCCCCAGCATTTT	CASSLGLQGWSNQPQHF
TRBV16	TRBJ1-3	-	few	TGTGCCAGCAGCCAATCACAGGTGTCTGGAAACACCATATATTTT	CASSQSQVSGNTIYF
TRBV7-8	TRBJ1-2	-	-	TGTGCCAGCAGCCTTAGCAGATTGTATGGCTACACCTTC	CASSLSRLYGYTF
TRBV5-1	TRBJ1-2	-	-	TGCGCCAGCAGCCAAGCAATCGGATCCGACACAAACTATGGCTACACCTTC	CASSQAIGSDTNYGYTF
TRBV4-2	TRBJ1-1	-	few	TGTGCCAGCAGCTCCAGGGCGTGGGAAGCTTTCTTT	CASSSRAWEAFF
TRBV27	TRBJ1-1	TRBD1	-	TGTGCCAGCACGGGACAGTTGAACACTGAAGCTTTCTTT	CASTGQLNTEAFF
TRBV6-6	TRBJ2-2	-	-	TGTGCCAGTCAACAGGGTCGGGGCACCGGGGAGCTGTTTTTT	CASQQGRGTGELFF
TRBV11-2	TRBJ1-3	TRBD1	once	TGTGCCAGCAGCTCGTCGGACAGGGGTGGAAACACCATATATTTT	CASSSSDRGGNTIYF
TRBV12-3/TRBV12-4	TRBJ1-2	-	-	TGTGCCAGCAGTACCGGACTGCTCTATGGCTACACCTTC	CASSTGLLYGYTF
TRBV28	TRBJ1-4	-	-	TGTGCCAGCAGTTTAGTGACAGTTAATGAAAAACTGTTTTTT	CASSLVTVNEKLFF
TRBV7-8	TRBJ1-1	TRBD1	-	TGTGCCAGCAGCTTAGTGGCCGGGACAGGGGGTGAAGCTTTCTTT	CASSLVAGTGGEAFF
TRBV5-1	TRBJ1-6	-	-	TGCGCCAGCAGCCCGTTGGACAGCGGCGGTTCACCCCTCCACTTT	CASSPLDSGGSPLHF
TRBV24-1	TRBJ2-2	TRBD1	-	TGTGCCACCAGTGACCGGACAGGGTCGAACACCGGGGAGCTGTTTTTT	CATSDRTGSNTGELFF
TRBV4-3	TRBJ1-2	-	-	TGCGCCAGCAGCCAAGTAACGGGGGCTAACTATGGCTACACCTTC	CASSQVTGANYGYTF
TRBV5-1	TRBJ1-2	-	-	TGCGCCAGCAGCCTGCGACAGGACGGGGTTGGCTACACCTTC	CASSLRQDGVGYTF
TRBV27	TRBJ1-4	TRBD1	-	TGTGCCAGCAGTCGCGGGACAGGGCTTGCAACTAATGAAAAACTGTTTTTT	CASSRGTGLATNEKLFF
TRBV27	TRBJ1-1	-	-	TGTGCCAGCAGTTTATCTTGGGGGGAAGCGAGCACTGAAGCTTTCTTT	CASSLSWGEASTEAFF
TRBV2	TRBJ1-4	TRBD1	-	TGTGCCAGCATCGGACAGGGTTCGGGAAAACTGTTTTTT	CASIGQGSGKLFF